These 3 T cell receptor beta chains originate from one sample sequenced in a study of regulatory T cells in long-lasting Graves disease. For TCR beta, libraries came from iRepertoire HTBI primers and Arm-PCR of CDR3 regions. TCRdb re-called the multiplex PCR reads through MiXCR, storing one row per CDR3 protein. The data contain some 600,000 distinct CDR3 sequences, about 16% of them seen just once; the ten biggest clones take up 12%. The time point: newly diagnosed GD, antithyroid drugs for less than 3 months. The TCR library was made from RNA that had been extracted from PBMCs in TRIzol. These same data were also listed under a study on T cells in Graves' hyperthyroidism and ophthalmopathy.

The sample here was peripheral blood mononuclear cells (PBMCs), taken at new diagnosis, from a patient treated with antithyroid drugs. The receptors stem from a man between 18 and 29 years old with Graves disease.

This clonotype was counted at least ten times. V and J are TRBV7-8 and TRBJ2-2, with 9 bases matching TRBD1. The J segment lost 5 bases and the V segment lost 2 bases, leaving 6 bases of the junction unmatched. This CDR3 has 16 residues. Germline assignment: CDR1 SGHVS and CDR2 FQNEAQ. CDR3 nucleotide sequence: TGTGCCAGCAGCTTATCCGGGACAGGGACAACCGGGGAGCTGTTTTTT. Protein product: CASSLSGTGTTGELFF.

This clonotype was seen more than once but under ten times. The rearrangement links TRBV9 to TRBJ2-1, with TRBD2 matching over 7 bases. CDR1 is SGDLS, CDR2 YYNGEE, per germline. V dropped 10 bases and J dropped 8; count of bases not matched to a gene: 12. The CDR3 spans 13 residues. Written as DNA, the CDR3 is TGTGCCTCGGCGGCGGGAGCTGTCGATGAGCAGTTCTTC. Translated: CASAAGAVDEQFF.

A single count supports this clonotype. The V call is TRBV6-1, the J call TRBJ1-2; D call uncertain. Germline CDR1 MNHNS, CDR2 SASEGT. The CDR3 contains 12 residues. Trimming removed 11 bases at V and 4 bases at J, with 14 bases between. CDR3 sequence: CAVRVYGYGYTF. The CDR3 DNA sequence: TGTGCCGTCCGGGTGTACGGCTATGGCTACACCTTC.